A selection of T cell receptor beta chains follows, all from one sample in a study of control samples from healthy donors and cancer patients. Produced via immunoSEQ multiplex PCR; TCRdb's table is partial and in-frame only. The sample contains approximately 160,000 clones, approximately 90% of which appear only once. The sequencing input was blood. These receptors were collected from a woman younger than 45 in good health. The CDR3 runs from the conserved cysteine through the conserved F or W. The D gene is left open where the match is weak. Where a row states a size, it is once, few, many or the class of an expanded clone; other rows omit it.

>NA|TRBV6-4|TRBJ2-3|once
TGTGCCAGCAGTGCTAGACACACTCAAGCCACAGATACGCAGTATTTT
CASSARHTQATDTQYF
>NA|TRBV7-2|TRBJ1-3|NA
TGTGCCAGCAGCTTGAGTGGAAACACCATATATTTT
CASSLSGNTIYF
>NA|TRBV6-5|TRBJ2-3|once
TGTGCCAGCAGTTACCTAAACACAGATACGCAGTATTTT
CASSYLNTDTQYF
>NA|TRBV18|TRBJ1-1|few
TGTGCCAGCTCACCACTAGAGGGGAACACTGAAGCTTTCTTT
CASSPLEGNTEAFF
>NA|TRBV5-1|TRBJ2-1|NA
TGCGCCAGCAGCTTGGAGAGGACAGAGTACAATGAGCAGTTCTTC
CASSLERTEYNEQFF
>NA|TRBV11-3|TRBJ2-3|NA
TGTGCCAGCAGCTTGGGAGTATCTAGCACAGATACGCAGTATTTT
CASSLGVSSTDTQYF
>TRBD1|TRBV25-1|TRBJ2-7|NA
TGTGCCAGCAGCCCGTCTCAGGGGGCGAACTCCTACGAGCAGTACTTC
CASSPSQGANSYEQYF
>TRBD1|TRBV2|TRBJ1-2|NA
TGTGCCAGCAGAGAAGACAGGGCGGGCGGCTACACCTTC
CASREDRAGGYTF
>NA|TRBV2|TRBJ2-4|NA
TGTGCCAGCGGGGCGGATGGATACCGGGCCAAAAACATTCAGTACTTC
CASGADGYRAKNIQYF
>TRBD1|TRBV28|TRBJ1-5|NA
TGTGCCAGCAGTTCCCGGACAGGGGCAAATCAGCCCCAGCATTTT
CASSSRTGANQPQHF
>NA|TRBV10-3|TRBJ1-2|NA
TGTGCCATCAGTGAGAAGGGTGGCTATGGCTACACCTTC
CAISEKGGYGYTF
>TRBD2|TRBV28|TRBJ2-5|NA
TGTGCCAGCAGGCCGTCGGGACTAGCGGGTCAAGAGACCCAGTACTTC
CASRPSGLAGQETQYF
>NA|TRBV11-3|TRBJ1-1|NA
TGTGCCAGCAGCTGGGGACCGGGGACGCAAGCTTTCTTT
CASSWGPGTQAFF
>NA|TRBV18|TRBJ2-3|NA
TGTGCCAGCTCACCTGAATTGGGGGCAAATACGCAGTATTTT
CASSPELGANTQYF